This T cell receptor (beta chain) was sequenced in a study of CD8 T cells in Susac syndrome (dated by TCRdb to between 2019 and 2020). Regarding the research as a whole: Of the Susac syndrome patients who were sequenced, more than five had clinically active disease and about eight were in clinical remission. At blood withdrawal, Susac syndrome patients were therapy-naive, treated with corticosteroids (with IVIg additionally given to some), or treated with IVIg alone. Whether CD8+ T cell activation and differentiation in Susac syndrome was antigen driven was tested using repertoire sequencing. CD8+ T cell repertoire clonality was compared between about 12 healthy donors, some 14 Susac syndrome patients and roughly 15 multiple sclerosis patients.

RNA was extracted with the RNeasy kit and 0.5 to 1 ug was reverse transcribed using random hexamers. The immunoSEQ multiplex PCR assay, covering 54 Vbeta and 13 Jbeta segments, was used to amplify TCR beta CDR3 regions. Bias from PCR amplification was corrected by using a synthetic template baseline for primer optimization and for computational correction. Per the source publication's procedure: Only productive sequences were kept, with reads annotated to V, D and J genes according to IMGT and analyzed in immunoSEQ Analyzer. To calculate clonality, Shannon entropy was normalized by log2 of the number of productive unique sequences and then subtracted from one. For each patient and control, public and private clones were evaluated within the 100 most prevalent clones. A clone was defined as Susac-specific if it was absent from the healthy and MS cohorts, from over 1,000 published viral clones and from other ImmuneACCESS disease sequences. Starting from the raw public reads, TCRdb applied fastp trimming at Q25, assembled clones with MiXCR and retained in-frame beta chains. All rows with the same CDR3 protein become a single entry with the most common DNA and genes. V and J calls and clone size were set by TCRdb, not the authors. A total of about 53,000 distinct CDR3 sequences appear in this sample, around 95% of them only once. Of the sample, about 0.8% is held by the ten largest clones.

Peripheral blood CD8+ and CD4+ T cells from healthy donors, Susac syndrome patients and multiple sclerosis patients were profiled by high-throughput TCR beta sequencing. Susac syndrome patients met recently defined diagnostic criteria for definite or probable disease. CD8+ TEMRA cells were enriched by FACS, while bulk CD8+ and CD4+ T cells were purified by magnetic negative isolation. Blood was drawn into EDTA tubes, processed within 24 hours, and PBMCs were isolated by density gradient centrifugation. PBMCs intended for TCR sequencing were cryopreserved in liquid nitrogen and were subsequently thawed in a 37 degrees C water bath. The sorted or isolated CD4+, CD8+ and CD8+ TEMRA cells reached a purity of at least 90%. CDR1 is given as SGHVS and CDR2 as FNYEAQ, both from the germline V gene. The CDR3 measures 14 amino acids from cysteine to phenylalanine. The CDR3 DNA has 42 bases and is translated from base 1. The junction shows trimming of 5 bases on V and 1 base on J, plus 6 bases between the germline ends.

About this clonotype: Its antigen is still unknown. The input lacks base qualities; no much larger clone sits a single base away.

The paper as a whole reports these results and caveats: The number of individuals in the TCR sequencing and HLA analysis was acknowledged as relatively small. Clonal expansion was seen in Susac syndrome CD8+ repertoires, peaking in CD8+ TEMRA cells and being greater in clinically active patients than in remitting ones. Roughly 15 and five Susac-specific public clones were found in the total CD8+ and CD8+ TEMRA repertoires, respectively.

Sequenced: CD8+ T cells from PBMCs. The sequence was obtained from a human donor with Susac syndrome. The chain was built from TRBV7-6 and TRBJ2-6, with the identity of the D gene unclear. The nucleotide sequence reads TGTGCCAGCAGCATCGGTTCTGGGGCCAACGTCCTGACTTTC. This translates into CASSIGSGANVLTF.